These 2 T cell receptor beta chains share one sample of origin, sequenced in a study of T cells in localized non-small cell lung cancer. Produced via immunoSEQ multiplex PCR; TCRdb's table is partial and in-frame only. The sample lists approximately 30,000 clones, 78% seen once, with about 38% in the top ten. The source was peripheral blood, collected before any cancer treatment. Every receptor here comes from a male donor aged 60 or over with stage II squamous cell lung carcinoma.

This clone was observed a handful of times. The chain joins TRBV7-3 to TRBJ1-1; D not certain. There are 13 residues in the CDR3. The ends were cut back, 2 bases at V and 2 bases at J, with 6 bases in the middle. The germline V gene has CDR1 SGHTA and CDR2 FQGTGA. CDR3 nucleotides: TGTGCCAGCAGCTTAGTCATCAACACTGAAGCTTTCTTT. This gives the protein CASSLVINTEAFF.

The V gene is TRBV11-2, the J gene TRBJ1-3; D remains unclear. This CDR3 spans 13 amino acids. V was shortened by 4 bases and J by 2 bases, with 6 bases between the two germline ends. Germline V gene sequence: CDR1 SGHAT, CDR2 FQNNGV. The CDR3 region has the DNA TGTGCCAGCAGCTCGACTCCTGGAAACACCATATATTTT. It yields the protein CASSSTPGNTIYF.